This T cell receptor (beta chain) was profiled in a study of cytomegalovirus exposure and HLA in healthy donors. Study overall: In a later analysis, it was reported that the roughly 120 validation repertoires had been produced on the same platform as the 700 or so repertoires belonging to the first cohort.

Study-wide results and limits: CMV antigen specificity was confirmed in vitro for a few CMV-associated chains. Reportedly, cytomegalovirus status was diagnosed with high sensitivity and specificity.

A remark on this clone: Its specificity is not known.

The V gene's germline CDR1 is WNHNN and CDR2 SYGVQD (reference sequence). The CDR3 loop spans 13 amino acids. V lost 6 bases to trimming and J lost 4 bases; unmatched junction nucleotides: 5. Assay: immunoSEQ multiplex PCR; the TCRdb copy retains only in-frame clones and omits some. The sample has about 78,000 clones, 96% seen once. The receptor comes from a man younger than 30 in good health and CMV-seropositive. What was sequenced was PBMCs. The rearrangement uses TRBV10-1 and TRBJ2-7; 8 nucleotides agree with TRBD2. The CDR3 DNA sequence: TGCGCCAGCAGGATAAGCGGGAGATACGAGCAGTACTTC. Translation gives CASRISGRYEQYF.